This record covers a single T cell receptor beta chain. The antigen remains undetermined. Only in-frame clones appear in the TCRdb table, and some are missing; sequencing was by immunoSEQ multiplex PCR. Among some 68,000 clones, approximately 93% were seen once, and the ten largest hold roughly 0.21%. Before the COVID-19 pandemic, during about 2011-2019, CD4+ T cells were taken from unexposed donors. CDR3 size: 12 residues. The germline V and J ends were trimmed by 3 bases and 7 bases, with 9 bases remaining between them. Germline V gives CDR1 SNHLY, CDR2 FYNNEI. These data come from a study of CD4 T cells in relation to SARS-CoV-2 and coronaviruses. Study results and limitations: The cross-reactivity analysis covered only spike protein, not other viral proteins. Culture-expanded clones reflect memory recall rather than primary priming during culture. No donor gave both pre-pandemic and post-infection samples.

The sequence was collected from a human donor in good health. The rearrangement links TRBV2 to TRBJ1-1; D call uncertain. Sequencing was carried out using naive CD4+ T cells from PBMCs. Subset given: naive CD4+ T cells isolated by negative enrichment. Here the CDR3 reads CASSDGPYEAFF. The CDR3 DNA sequence: TGTGCCAGCAGTGACGGGCCCTATGAAGCTTTCTTT.